The rows below give T cell receptor beta chains drawn from one sample of a study of blood T cell repertoires in COVID-19. Using immunoSEQ multiplex PCR, the repertoire was profiled, and TCRdb retains in-frame clones only, with some absent. This table holds 350,000 to 450,000 clones, roughly nine tenths found once. Sequenced material: PBMCs or T cells enriched from blood (not recorded which). The receptors were gathered from a woman aged 40-49 years who had been exposed to COVID-19. The CDR3 runs from the conserved cysteine through the conserved F or W. D genes are given only for firm matches. The size of a clone is reported for some rows only, either as once, few or many, or as a class for expanded clones.

d_call: TRBD2
clone_size: once
cdr3_length: 16
j_call: TRBJ2-7
v_call: TRBV4-3
cdr3_nt: TGCGCCAGCAGCCAAGCAGGTAGCGGGGTAACCTACGAGCAGTACTTC
cdr3_aa: CASSQAGSGVTYEQYF

d_call: -
clone_size: -
cdr3_length: 14
j_call: TRBJ1-3
v_call: TRBV11-2
cdr3_nt: TGTGCCAGCAGCTTACCAGGGTCCGGAAACACCATATATTTT
cdr3_aa: CASSLPGSGNTIYF

d_call: TRBD2
clone_size: -
cdr3_length: 14
j_call: TRBJ2-7
v_call: TRBV6-2/TRBV6-3
cdr3_nt: TGTGCCAGCAGTTACCGGCTAGCGGACTACGAGCAGTACTTC
cdr3_aa: CASSYRLADYEQYF

d_call: -
clone_size: -
cdr3_length: 16
j_call: TRBJ1-3
v_call: TRBV9
cdr3_nt: TGTGCCAGCAGCGCGGAGACTACCAACTCTGGAAACACCATATATTTT
cdr3_aa: CASSAETTNSGNTIYF

d_call: -
clone_size: -
cdr3_length: 14
j_call: TRBJ2-3
v_call: TRBV3-1/TRBV3-2
cdr3_nt: TGTGCCAGCAGCCAAGATTGTCTCACAGATACGCAGTATTTT
cdr3_aa: CASSQDCLTDTQYF

d_call: -
clone_size: -
cdr3_length: 12
j_call: TRBJ1-2
v_call: TRBV7-9
cdr3_nt: TGTGCCAGCAGCCCCCGGGGGAATGGCTACACCTTC
cdr3_aa: CASSPRGNGYTF

d_call: -
clone_size: -
cdr3_length: 15
j_call: TRBJ1-5
v_call: TRBV6-5
cdr3_nt: TGTGCCAGCAGTTACTCGAGTGCAGGGGCTCAGCCCCAGCATTTT
cdr3_aa: CASSYSSAGAQPQHF

d_call: -
clone_size: once
cdr3_length: 14
j_call: TRBJ1-5
v_call: TRBV10-3
cdr3_nt: TGTGCCATCAGTGACAAGGGACTCCATCAGCCCCAGCATTTT
cdr3_aa: CAISDKGLHQPQHF

d_call: -
clone_size: -
cdr3_length: 13
j_call: TRBJ1-2
v_call: TRBV7-9
cdr3_nt: TGTGCCAGCAGCCCGACACGGATCTATGGCTACACCTTC
cdr3_aa: CASSPTRIYGYTF

d_call: -
clone_size: -
cdr3_length: 15
j_call: TRBJ2-1
v_call: TRBV14
cdr3_nt: TGTGCCAGCAGCCAAGTATCCGGGGTCTTCAATGAGCAGTTCTTC
cdr3_aa: CASSQVSGVFNEQFF

d_call: -
clone_size: -
cdr3_length: 15
j_call: TRBJ1-3
v_call: TRBV5-1
cdr3_nt: TGCGCCAGCAGCCAAATAGGGGGCTCTGGAAACACCATATATTTT
cdr3_aa: CASSQIGGSGNTIYF

d_call: -
clone_size: few
cdr3_length: 12
j_call: TRBJ1-1
v_call: TRBV30
cdr3_nt: TGTGCCTCCATCCCCCACAGCACTGAAGCTTTCTTT
cdr3_aa: CASIPHSTEAFF

d_call: TRBD1
clone_size: -
cdr3_length: 14
j_call: TRBJ1-1
v_call: TRBV5-4
cdr3_nt: TGTGCCAGCAGCAGAACAGGGGGTGACACTGAAGCTTTCTTT
cdr3_aa: CASSRTGGDTEAFF

d_call: TRBD2
clone_size: -
cdr3_length: 17
j_call: TRBJ2-3
v_call: TRBV24-1
cdr3_nt: TGTGCCACCAGTGACCGGGGACTAGCGGGAGACGGAGATACGCAGTATTTT
cdr3_aa: CATSDRGLAGDGDTQYF

d_call: -
clone_size: -
cdr3_length: 15
j_call: TRBJ1-1
v_call: TRBV18
cdr3_nt: TGTGCCAGCTCACCACTAATGCTATTGAACACTGAAGCTTTCTTT
cdr3_aa: CASSPLMLLNTEAFF

d_call: TRBD1
clone_size: -
cdr3_length: 14
j_call: TRBJ1-2
v_call: TRBV19
cdr3_nt: TGTGCCAGTAGTGGGACAGGGGGTCTTCTTGGCTACACCTTC
cdr3_aa: CASSGTGGLLGYTF

d_call: -
clone_size: once
cdr3_length: 13
j_call: TRBJ1-5
v_call: TRBV12-3/TRBV12-4
cdr3_nt: TGTGCCAGCAGTTTACCCCCAGGCCAGCCCCAGCATTTT
cdr3_aa: CASSLPPGQPQHF

d_call: -
clone_size: -
cdr3_length: 19
j_call: TRBJ1-2
v_call: TRBV11-3
cdr3_nt: TGTGCCAGCAGCTTAGATAACTTCCGCGTAGGGGCTAACAACTATGGCTACACCTTC
cdr3_aa: CASSLDNFRVGANNYGYTF

d_call: TRBD2
clone_size: -
cdr3_length: 15
j_call: TRBJ2-2
v_call: TRBV4-1
cdr3_nt: TGCGCCAGCAGCCCCCCTTGGGGAGGGACCGGGGAGCTGTTTTTT
cdr3_aa: CASSPPWGGTGELFF

d_call: -
clone_size: -
cdr3_length: 15
j_call: TRBJ1-3
v_call: TRBV5-5
cdr3_nt: TGTGCCAGCAGCTTGGGGGGCAAGACCAGAAACACCATATATTTT
cdr3_aa: CASSLGGKTRNTIYF

d_call: TRBD1
clone_size: -
cdr3_length: 16
j_call: TRBJ2-1
v_call: TRBV7-2
cdr3_nt: TGTGCCAGCAGCTCCGGGACAGGGGTGTCCTACAATGAGCAGTTCTTC
cdr3_aa: CASSSGTGVSYNEQFF

d_call: -
clone_size: -
cdr3_length: 15
j_call: TRBJ1-6
v_call: TRBV5-1
cdr3_nt: TGCGCCAGCAGCTTGGACCCAAAAGGAGGTTCACCCCTCCACTTT
cdr3_aa: CASSLDPKGGSPLHF

d_call: -
clone_size: once
cdr3_length: 12
j_call: TRBJ1-1
v_call: TRBV13
cdr3_nt: TGTGCCAGCAGCCTCAGGGCGGCTGAAGCTTTCTTT
cdr3_aa: CASSLRAAEAFF

d_call: -
clone_size: -
cdr3_length: 15
j_call: TRBJ2-2
v_call: TRBV12-2
cdr3_nt: TGTGCAAGTCGCTTAGTGACTAGCGGGACCGGGGAGCTGTTTTTT
cdr3_aa: CASRLVTSGTGELFF

d_call: -
clone_size: -
cdr3_length: 12
j_call: TRBJ1-2
v_call: TRBV14
cdr3_nt: TGTGCCAGCAGCCAAGCTCCGGTTGGCTACACCTTC
cdr3_aa: CASSQAPVGYTF

d_call: TRBD2
clone_size: -
cdr3_length: 18
j_call: TRBJ2-3
v_call: TRBV18
cdr3_nt: TGTGCCAGCTCATCTAAACTAGCGGGGGGCCCTAGCACAGATACGCAGTATTTT
cdr3_aa: CASSSKLAGGPSTDTQYF

d_call: TRBD1
clone_size: -
cdr3_length: 16
j_call: TRBJ2-7
v_call: TRBV18
cdr3_nt: TGTGCCAGCTCACCACCCTCGGACAGGGAAGGTTACGAGCAGTACTTC
cdr3_aa: CASSPPSDREGYEQYF

d_call: -
clone_size: -
cdr3_length: 14
j_call: TRBJ1-2
v_call: TRBV21-1
cdr3_nt: TGTGCCAGCAGCGTCGGACAGGTAAAGAATGGCTACACCTTC
cdr3_aa: CASSVGQVKNGYTF

d_call: -
clone_size: -
cdr3_length: 12
j_call: TRBJ1-2
v_call: TRBV2
cdr3_nt: TGTGCCAGCAGCCCACAGGGTAATGGCTACACCTTC
cdr3_aa: CASSPQGNGYTF